The clone carrying this T cell receptor beta chain was observed many times. Its antigen is as yet unknown. The entry originates in a study of neurological immune-mediated disorders. General study results and limits: HTLV-1-associated myelopathy had the most TCR clonal expansion, and multiple sclerosis had the least, less than healthy controls.

Per germline, CDR1 SGHRS and CDR2 YFSETQ. Trimming pared 0 bases from V and 0 bases from J, leaving 9 bases between. This CDR3 contains 16 residues. The unsorted libraries were produced from 2 million PBMCs held at -80 C. Each TCR transcript was tagged with a 10-nucleotide random UMI during 5'RACE. MiXCR, applied by TCRdb to the 5' RACE reads, yields one record per CDR3 protein. Here the sample spans roughly 66,000 distinct CDR3 sequences, approximately 4.6% being singletons. The sequence came from a woman in her 70s with multiple sclerosis. The sequenced sample consisted of PBMCs. The chain combines TRBV5-1 with TRBJ2-2; D is perhaps TRBD2 (5 bases). CDR3: CASSLVPGTNTGELFF. Written as DNA, the CDR3 is TGCGCCAGCAGCTTGGTTCCGGGAACGAACACCGGGGAGCTGTTTTTT.